Shown below are 6 T cell receptor beta chains from a single sample sequenced in a study of T cell repertoires in cytomegalovirus infection. What these receptors recognize is not known. MiXCR was run by TCRdb on the reads, yielding one entry per CDR3 protein. The table lists roughly 68,000 distinct CDR3 sequences, about 22% of them singletons, with around 77% in the top ten. Sequenced sample: PBMCs, sequenced either directly or after in vitro stimulation (not recorded which). These receptors originate from a human donor in good health (CMV status not recorded). Some clones in this sample may be carry-over from other donors' samples.

This clonotype was detected only a few times. This rearrangement joins TRBV28 to TRBJ2-7; TRBD2 aligns across 11 bases. V gave up 7 bases and J gave up 6 bases; unmatched junction bases: 5. The germline CDR1 and CDR2 sequences are MDHEN and SYDVKM. This CDR3 has 13 residues. CDR3 sequence: CASTLAGGPEQYF. The CDR3 DNA reads TGTGCCAGCACCCTAGCGGGAGGCCCCGAGCAGTACTTC. Based on the CDR3 plus reference TRBV28 and TRBJ2-7, the full variable domain is DVKVTQSSRYLVKRTGEKVFLECVQDMDHENMFWYRQDPGLGLRLIYFSYDVKMKEKGDIPEGYSVSREKKERFSLILESASTNQTSMYLCASTLAGGPEQYFGPGTRLTVT.

This clonotype showed up just a few times. The chain couples TRBV6-1 to TRBJ2-1; D remains unclear. Germline V gives CDR1 MNHNS, CDR2 SASEGT. The CDR3 covers 12 residues. V shed 8 bases and J shed 10 bases, with 15 bases lying between them. CDR3 sequence (DNA): TGTGCCAGCCTCAGACGAGCAGGCGAGCAGTTCTTC. Encoded protein: CASLRRAGEQFF.

A word on this clonotype: The junction departs from germline at one end; a sequencing error may be responsible. The rearrangement links TRBV15 to TRBJ2-6; the D is unclear. The CDR3 runs 15 residues. Germline CDR1 is LNHNV and CDR2 is YYDKDF (reference sequence). In nucleotides, the CDR3 is TGTGCCACCACCAGAGACACATCGGCGGCCAACGTCCTGACTTTC. Amino acids: CATTRDTSAANVLTF.

This sequence joins TRBV6-5 and TRBJ2-1, with D maybe TRBD1 (7 bases). Per germline, CDR1 MNHEY and CDR2 SVGAGI. The CDR3 length is 14 residues. V lost 7 bases, J lost 8 bases, and 18 bases lay in between. CDR3 in amino acids: CASMHRGGGYEQFF. Written as DNA, the CDR3 is TGTGCCAGCATGCATCGTGGAGGGGGCTATGAGCAGTTCTTC.

This clonotype was detected many times. V and J are TRBV7-2 and TRBJ2-1; 9 positions agree with TRBD2. CDR1 and CDR2 (germline): SGHTA, FQGNSA. The CDR3 contains 15 residues. Losses at the gene ends were 2 bases for V and 5 bases for J; bases not matched to a gene: 4. The CDR3 DNA reads as TGTGCCAGCAGCTTAAGCGGGAGGCCTAACAATGAGCAGTTCTTC. Protein product: CASSLSGRPNNEQFF.

The gene calls are TRBV7-2 and TRBJ2-3; no clear D gene. This CDR3 is built from 13 residues. Germline V gives CDR1 SGHTA, CDR2 FQGNSA. Trimming took 5 bases from V and 4 from J, leaving 10 bases between them. The CDR3 here is CASSPNRADTQYF. As DNA, the CDR3 is TGTGCCAGCAGCCCCAATAGGGCAGATACGCAGTATTTT.